Below are 18 T cell receptor beta chains sequenced from a single sample in a study of CD4 T cells in relation to SARS-CoV-2 and coronaviruses. Only in-frame clones appear in the TCRdb table, and some are missing; sequencing was by immunoSEQ multiplex PCR. The sample holds 20,000 or so clones, approximately 82% seen once. Before the COVID-19 pandemic, during about 2011-2019, CD4+ T cells were taken from unexposed donors. CD4+ T cells were isolated from the cells after about nine days of culture. No cognate antigen is known for these TCRs. Sequencing was performed on CD4+ T cells from PBMCs, cultured in vitro. All receptors come from a human donor in good health.

This clone has a single count. V and J are TRBV5-4 and TRBJ2-5; 11 bases align to TRBD2. CDR1 and CDR2 from the germline V gene are SGHNT and YYREEE (reference sequence). V lost 0 bases and J lost 1; bases outside the gene matches: 2. The CDR3 has 16 residues. The CDR3 nucleotides read TGTGCCAGCAGCTTGGAGCTAGCGGGAGGCCAAGAGACCCAGTACTTC. Protein sequence: CASSLELAGGQETQYF.

This sequence joins TRBV7-2 and TRBJ2-1, with 8 bases that match TRBD1. The CDR3 length is 13 residues. After removal of 3 bases from V and 5 bases from J, the junction contained 0 bases not matched to a gene. Per the germline V gene, CDR1 is SGHTA and CDR2 is FQGNSA. The CDR3 here is CASSLDRDNEQFF. The CDR3 DNA is TGTGCCAGCAGCTTGGACAGGGACAATGAGCAGTTCTTC.

The chain is built from TRBV5-1 and TRBJ2-5; tentatively, D is TRBD1 or TRBD2 (5 bases each). Per germline, CDR1 SGHRS and CDR2 YFSETQ. The ends were cut back, 0 bases at V and 8 bases at J, with 14 bases in the middle. CDR3 length: 14 residues. The CDR3: CASSLGVEGKTQYF. The CDR3 coding sequence is TGCGCCAGCAGCTTGGGTGTCGAGGGGAAAACCCAGTACTTC.

The chain carries TRBV18 and TRBJ2-7; D is undetermined. Germline assignment: CDR1 KGHSH and CDR2 LQKENI. V was clipped by 3 bases and J by 5 bases, with 17 bases between them. The CDR3 is 15 residues long. As DNA, the CDR3 is TGTGCCAGCTCACCCCCAGGTTTGAGGACCGACGAGCAGTACTTC. It codes for CASSPPGLRTDEQYF.

The chain couples TRBV12-5 to TRBJ2-2, with 7 bases that match TRBD1. The CDR3 spans 14 residues. Germline V gene data show CDR1 as LGHNT and CDR2 as FRNRAP. V was pared by 5 bases and J by 5 bases, with 5 bases of the junction left unmatched. CDR3 sequence: CASGGTAWTGELFF. CDR3 coding DNA: TGTGCTAGTGGTGGGACAGCATGGACCGGGGAGCTGTTTTTT.

The chain uses TRBV16 and TRBJ2-6; tentatively, D is TRBD2 (5 bases). The CDR3 is 17 amino acids. The V end was cut by 0 bases, the J end by 1 base, with 10 bases between. Germline CDR1 reads KGHSY; CDR2 reads FQNENV. The CDR3 bases are TGTGCCAGCAGCCAATCGATCCCGGGGTCTGGGGCCAACGTCCTGACTTTC. Its protein is CASSQSIPGSGANVLTF. The whole variable domain, remainder taken from reference TRBV16 and TRBJ2-6, is GEEVAQTPKHLVRGEGQKAKLYCAPIKGHSYVFWYQQVLKNEFKFLISFQNENVFDETGMPKERFSAKCLPNSPCSLEIQATKLEDSAVYFCASSQSIPGSGANVLTFGAGSRLTVL.

This clone was detected a few times. J is TRBJ1-5 and V is TRBV5-6; D gene uncertain. CDR3 length: 12 residues. Germline CDR1 reads SGHDT; CDR2 reads YYEEEE. Trimming stripped 4 bases from V and 3 bases from J, with 5 bases between. In DNA form, the CDR3 reads TGTGCCAGCAGCCTCCTCAATCAGCCCCAGCATTTT. It encodes CASSLLNQPQHF. Drawing the rest from reference TRBV5-6 and TRBJ1-5, the complete variable domain is DAGVTQSPTHLIKTRGQQVTLRCSPKSGHDTVSWYQQALGQGPQFIFQYYEEEERQRGNFPDRFSGHQFPNYSSELNVNALLLGDSALYLCASSLLNQPQHFGDGTRLSIL.

The V gene is TRBV2, the J gene TRBJ2-2, with D uncertain. CDR1 is SNHLY and CDR2 is FYNNEI in the germline V gene. V lost 6 bases and J lost 8, with 16 bases in between. This CDR3 has 14 amino acids. The CDR3 bases are TGTGCCAGCAGCCAAACCGAAACACGGGGGGAGCTGTTTTTT. It codes for CASSQTETRGELFF.

This chain connects TRBV7-2 to TRBJ1-2; no definite D call. CDR1 and CDR2 from the germline V gene are SGHTA and FQGNSA. The V end was cut by 4 bases, the J end by 4 bases, with 13 bases between. CDR3 size: 14 residues. The CDR3 DNA sequence: TGTGCCAGCAGCTCCGGGTCGGGCGGCTATGGCTACACCTTC. It is translated as CASSSGSGGYGYTF.

In DNA, the CDR3 is TGTGCCAGCAGCCTCCGACGGGGGGCTACCGAGAATGAGCAGTTCTTC. Protein product: CASSLRRGATENEQFF. The V gene is TRBV4-2, the J gene TRBJ2-1; D might be TRBD2 (7 bases). CDR3 length equals 16 residues. Trimming left V 4 bases short and J 7 bases short, with 20 bases between. Germline lookup yields CDR1 LGHNA and CDR2 YNFKEQ.

CDR3 sequence reads: CAISTGGSAGELFF. CDR3 in DNA: TGTGCCATCAGTACAGGGGGTTCGGCCGGGGAGCTGTTTTTT. This rearrangement joins TRBV10-3 to TRBJ2-2; 8 nucleotides line up with TRBD1. The germline gives CDR1 ENHRY, CDR2 SYGVKD. V lost 5 bases, J lost 6 bases, and 5 bases stayed unmatched. This CDR3 has 14 amino acids.

The CDR3 DNA sequence: TGTGCCAGTAGTATATCCGGGACAGGGGGCCGAAAACTGTTTTTT. Encoded protein: CASSISGTGGRKLFF. This chain joins TRBV19 and TRBJ1-4, with 12 bases fitting TRBD1. After removal of 2 bases from V and 10 bases from J, the junction contained 5 bases not matched to a gene. Germline lookup yields CDR1 LNHDA and CDR2 SQIVND (reference sequence). This CDR3 is 15 amino acids long.

A word on this clone: Other DNA sequences in this specimen translate into the identical CDR3. The V and J genes are TRBV6-5 and TRBJ1-3; D is undetermined. Between the trimmed V and J ends, which lost 7 bases and 0 bases, there was a span of 10 bases. The CDR3 covers 14 residues. Looked up from germline, CDR1 is MNHEY and CDR2 is SVGAGI. This CDR3 is CASKTRSSGNTIYF. As DNA, the CDR3 is TGTGCCAGCAAAACCCGGAGCTCTGGAAACACCATATATTTT.

CDR3 DNA: TGTGCCAGCAGCTTGGGACAGGGGAGCTACGAGCAGTACTTC. Translated: CASSLGQGSYEQYF. V and J are TRBV5-8 and TRBJ2-7; 8 bases agree with TRBD1. Germline loops: CDR1 SGHTS, CDR2 YDEGEE. This CDR3 spans 14 amino acids. V gave up 0 bases and J gave up 3 bases; unmatched junction bases: 2.

The V call is TRBV5-1, the J call TRBJ1-3; D not resolved. This CDR3 comprises 16 residues. V was clipped by 0 bases and J by 0 bases, with 10 bases between them. Germline CDR1 SGHRS, CDR2 YFSETQ. DNA of the CDR3: TGCGCCAGCAGCTTGGAATCTACGGCCTCTGGAAACACCATATATTTT. Its translation: CASSLESTASGNTIYF.

This sequence joins TRBV9 and TRBJ2-7, with 8 bases lining up with TRBD1. The CDR3 loop spans 14 amino acids. J lost 2 bases, V lost 3 bases, and 4 bases had no gene match. Looked up from germline, CDR1 is SGDLS and CDR2 is YYNGEE. The CDR3 loop reads CASSARTGTYEQYF. CDR3 nucleotide sequence: TGTGCCAGCAGCGCTAGGACAGGGACCTACGAGCAGTACTTC.

This chain uses TRBV3-1 (or the pseudogene TRBV3-2) with TRBJ2-5, with D possibly TRBD1 on 7 matching bases. Germline lookup yields CDR1 LGHDT and CDR2 YNNKEL (reference sequence). The CDR3 has 15 amino acids. Trimming removed 3 bases from V and 0 bases from J, with 11 bases in between. The CDR3 DNA reads as TGTGCCAGCAGCCAGGGGGGACAGTACCAAGAGACCCAGTACTTC. This translates into CASSQGGQYQETQYF.

This clone was detected only once. The rearrangement joins TRBV10-3 to TRBJ1-3; D call uncertain. The V and J ends lost 2 bases and 4 bases respectively, with 9 bases between them. This CDR3 contains 14 residues. The germline V gene encodes CDR1 ENHRY and CDR2 SYGVKD. In DNA, the CDR3 is TGTGCCATCAGTGAGGGTAATGACGGAAACACCATATATTTT. Translating gives CAISEGNDGNTIYF.